Below, one T cell receptor beta chain is given with its context. The antigen is undetermined. PCR was performed using 60 Vbeta and 13 Jbeta primers. Sequenced by immunoSEQ multiplex PCR; TCRdb stores in-frame clones only, minus some. The top ten clones hold under 0.3% of a sample with 100,000 to 150,000 clones, 75% to 90% of them seen once. The germline gives CDR1 LGHNT, CDR2 FRNRAP. This CDR3 is built from 17 residues. V lost 0 bases and J 6 bases, leaving 18 bases between the germline ends. This record belongs to a study of cytomegalovirus exposure and HLA in healthy donors. Overall study context: Of the donors genotyped, 300 to 500 in all, about 76% fell in the Caucasian-associated ancestry cluster. Study findings and constraints: Rates of TCR association differed by HLA locus in a later analysis, with DRB1 highest and HLA-C lowest.

What was sequenced was PBMCs. The V gene is TRBV12-5, the J gene TRBJ2-1, with D maybe TRBD2 (6 bases). The TCR sequence derives from a man aged 45-65 years in good health and CMV-seronegative. The CDR3 loop reads CASGLVQERVFGNEQFF. DNA of the CDR3: TGTGCTAGTGGTTTGGTACAAGAGCGGGTTTTCGGCAATGAGCAGTTCTTC.